The entry below gives a single T cell receptor beta chain sequence along with its context. Its antigen remains unknown. The data were obtained in a study of cytomegalovirus exposure and HLA in healthy donors. In the study overall: From HLA-typed donors, an early data release held around 80 million unique TCRs. Points from the study as a whole: In a later analysis, V- and J-gene trimming of beta chains associated with a DCLRE1C missense variant, replicated independently. DRB1 showed the most TCR associations and HLA-C the fewest in a later analysis, as rates varied by HLA locus. In a later analysis, donors in an Asian-associated ancestry cluster reportedly had fewer N-insertions in productive TCRs than the cohort mean.

With 5 bases clipped from V and 0 bases from J, the junction kept 3 bases outside the gene matches. The CDR3 is 14 residues long. CDR1 is SEHNR, CDR2 FQNEAQ, per germline (reference sequence). Primers included in the PCR were 60 Vbeta and 13 Jbeta primers. Profiling relied on immunoSEQ multiplex PCR, and the TCRdb table lists in-frame clones only, not all of them. The sample holds 55,000 to 65,000 clones, 70% to 85% seen once. Sample: PBMCs. This rearrangement joins TRBV7-9 to TRBJ1-1; 7 bases are shared with TRBD1. This receptor was taken from a woman aged 30 to 39 in good health and CMV-seronegative. The CDR3 sequence is CASSTGQLNTEAFF. CDR3 sequence (DNA): TGTGCCAGCAGCACGGGACAGCTGAACACTGAAGCTTTCTTT.